One and the same sample provided the 7 T cell receptor beta chains below, sequenced in a study of T cells after yellow fever vaccination. One entry per CDR3 protein, called by TCRdb with MiXCR from the 5' RACE reads. The table lists 68,000 or so distinct CDR3 sequences, around 7% of them singletons. Sample: CD8+ T cells sorted from PBMCs, taken approximately 47 days after the first yellow fever vaccination. These receptors were collected from a man aged 18-30 years who received the YFV17D yellow fever vaccine.

On this clonotype: Just one base apart from a much larger clone, this may be a read error. The CDR3 is CASSRPGRDTQYF. The CDR3 nucleotides read TGTGCCAGCAGTCGCCCGGGTAGAGATACGCAGTATTTT. V is TRBV6-2 or TRBV6-3 and J is TRBJ2-3; D ambiguous. Germline CDR1 MNHEY, CDR2 SVGEGT. The CDR3 extends over 13 amino acids. With 5 bases removed from V and 5 bases from J, the gap between germline ends came to 11 bases.

This clonotype was seen a handful of times. At one end, the junction sequence differs from germline, possibly due to a read error. The chain combines TRBV5-1 with TRBJ1-1, with D perhaps TRBD1 (5 bases). CDR1 is SGHRS and CDR2 is YFSETQ in the germline V gene. This CDR3 has 15 amino acids. CDR3 residues: CASSPMTKMDTEVFF. As DNA, the CDR3 is TGCGCCAGCAGCCCCATGACAAAAATGGACACTGAAGTTTTCTTT.

The genes are TRBV5-1 and TRBJ2-1, with a possible D match to TRBD1 (5 bases). The CDR3 is 14 amino acids. The germline CDR1 and CDR2 sequences are SGHRS and YFSETQ. V lost 4 bases and J lost 3, with 11 bases in between. CDR3 amino acids: CASSGSGNYNEQFF. Written as DNA, the CDR3 is TGCGCCAGCAGCGGTTCAGGGAACTACAATGAGCAGTTCTTC.

This clonotype was counted only a few times. The CDR3 loop is CASSQEGGGSTDTQYF. The CDR3 DNA reads TGCGCCAGCAGCCAAGAGGGTGGCGGGAGCACAGATACGCAGTATTTT. This chain connects TRBV4-3 to TRBJ2-3; maybe TRBD2 (5 bases). CDR1 and CDR2 (germline): LGHNA, YSLEER. Trimming took off 0 bases at V and 0 bases at J, with 10 bases between the two ends. The CDR3 is 16 amino acids.

This clonotype was recorded at least ten times. J is TRBJ2-3 and V is TRBV7-3; D unclear. The V end lost 6 bases, the J end lost 4 bases, and 8 bases lay between the germline ends. This CDR3 is built from 12 residues. CDR1 is SGHTA, CDR2 FQGTGA, per germline. As DNA, the CDR3 is TGTGCCAGCAGGATAGCAGCAGATACGCAGTATTTT. Amino acid sequence: CASRIAADTQYF. The full variable domain, rest sourced from reference TRBV7-3 and TRBJ2-3, is GAGVSQTPSNKVTEKGKYVELRCDPISGHTALYWYRQSLGQGPEFLIYFQGTGAADDSGLPNDRFFAVRPEGSVSTLKIQRTERGDSAVYLCASRIAADTQYFGPGTRLTVL.

This clonotype came up many times. The chain couples TRBV5-1 to TRBJ2-3; a weak D match, TRBD1 (6 bases). V lost 2 bases and J lost 0, with 16 bases in between. The CDR3 totals 17 residues. CDR1 is SGHRS, CDR2 YFSETQ, per germline. The DNA for the CDR3 is TGCGCCAGCAGCTTCCTAGACAGGCGGTCTAGCACAGATACGCAGTATTTT. This sequence encodes CASSFLDRRSSTDTQYF.

This clonotype occurred many times. The V and J genes are TRBV7-6 and TRBJ2-5; weak D call: TRBD2 (6 bases). V was shortened by 5 bases and J by 5 bases, with 12 bases between the two germline ends. The CDR3 extends over 13 amino acids. Germline CDR1 SGHVS, CDR2 FNYEAQ. The CDR3 coding sequence is TGTGCCAGCAGCCCTCGACGGGGGGAGACCCAGTACTTC. Translated, it gives CASSPRRGETQYF.